Each of the 3 T cell receptor beta chains below was sequenced from the same sample in a study of shared clonotypes between healthy human individuals. Sequencing was performed with immunoSEQ multiplex PCR; in TCRdb, only in-frame clones are kept and a portion is missing. The sample lists approximately 250,000 clones; approximately 65% were seen once. Sequencing used memory CD4+ T cells sorted from blood. Indicated subset: CD45RA-negative fraction. The receptor source for this set is a man between 25 and 39 years old in good health.

The DNA of the CDR3 is TGTGCCAGCAGTGAACTGCGTCAGGGCTTATCCGAGCAGTACTTC. It yields the protein CASSELRQGLSEQYF. This chain uses TRBV6-1 with TRBJ2-7; D might be TRBD1 (5 bases). This CDR3 has 15 amino acids. The V end was cut by 2 bases, the J end by 6 bases, with 17 bases between. Germline V lookup: CDR1 MNHNS, CDR2 SASEGT.

The V and J genes are TRBV9 and TRBJ2-3; D may correspond to TRBD1 or TRBD2 (5 bases each). The CDR3 loop spans 16 amino acids. V lost 0 bases and J 6 bases, leaving 17 bases between the germline ends. Germline loops: CDR1 SGDLS, CDR2 YYNGEE. The CDR3 sequence: CASSVELGERWDTQYF. The CDR3 DNA reads TGTGCCAGCAGCGTAGAATTGGGGGAACGTTGGGATACGCAGTATTTT.

The gene calls are TRBV11-2 and TRBJ2-1; D gene uncertain. Germline V gives CDR1 SGHAT, CDR2 FQNNGV. Trimming shortened V by 5 bases and J by 8 bases, and 7 bases separated the two germline ends. The CDR3 runs to 11 residues. CDR3 sequence: CASSNRDEQFF. In DNA form, the CDR3 reads TGTGCCAGCAGCAACCGGGATGAGCAGTTCTTC.